This T cell receptor (beta chain) was sequenced for a study of blood T cell repertoires in COVID-19. The overall study: Sample material is recorded as cDNA or gDNA derived from T cells, B-cell-depleted T cells, or PBMCs.

From germline, CDR1 is MNHEY and CDR2 SVGEGT. This CDR3 is built from 12 residues. Trimming pared 4 bases from V and 4 bases from J, leaving 6 bases between. Authors' data handling: Reference gene primer amplification gave nucleated cell count estimates. Repertoires were generated with immunoSEQ multiplex PCR, while TCRdb's copy carries only in-frame clones and drops some. The V and J calls and clone size are taken from that table; D and trimming were inferred from the DNA. The sample lists over 200,000 clones; more than 65% were seen once. Source material: peripheral blood. This receptor was obtained from an elderly woman with acute or convalescent COVID-19. This chain uses TRBV6-2 or TRBV6-3 with TRBJ2-3; D ambiguous. CDR3 bases: TGTGCCAGCAGTTCCCTGTCAGATACGCAGTATTTT. Its protein product is CASSSLSDTQYF.